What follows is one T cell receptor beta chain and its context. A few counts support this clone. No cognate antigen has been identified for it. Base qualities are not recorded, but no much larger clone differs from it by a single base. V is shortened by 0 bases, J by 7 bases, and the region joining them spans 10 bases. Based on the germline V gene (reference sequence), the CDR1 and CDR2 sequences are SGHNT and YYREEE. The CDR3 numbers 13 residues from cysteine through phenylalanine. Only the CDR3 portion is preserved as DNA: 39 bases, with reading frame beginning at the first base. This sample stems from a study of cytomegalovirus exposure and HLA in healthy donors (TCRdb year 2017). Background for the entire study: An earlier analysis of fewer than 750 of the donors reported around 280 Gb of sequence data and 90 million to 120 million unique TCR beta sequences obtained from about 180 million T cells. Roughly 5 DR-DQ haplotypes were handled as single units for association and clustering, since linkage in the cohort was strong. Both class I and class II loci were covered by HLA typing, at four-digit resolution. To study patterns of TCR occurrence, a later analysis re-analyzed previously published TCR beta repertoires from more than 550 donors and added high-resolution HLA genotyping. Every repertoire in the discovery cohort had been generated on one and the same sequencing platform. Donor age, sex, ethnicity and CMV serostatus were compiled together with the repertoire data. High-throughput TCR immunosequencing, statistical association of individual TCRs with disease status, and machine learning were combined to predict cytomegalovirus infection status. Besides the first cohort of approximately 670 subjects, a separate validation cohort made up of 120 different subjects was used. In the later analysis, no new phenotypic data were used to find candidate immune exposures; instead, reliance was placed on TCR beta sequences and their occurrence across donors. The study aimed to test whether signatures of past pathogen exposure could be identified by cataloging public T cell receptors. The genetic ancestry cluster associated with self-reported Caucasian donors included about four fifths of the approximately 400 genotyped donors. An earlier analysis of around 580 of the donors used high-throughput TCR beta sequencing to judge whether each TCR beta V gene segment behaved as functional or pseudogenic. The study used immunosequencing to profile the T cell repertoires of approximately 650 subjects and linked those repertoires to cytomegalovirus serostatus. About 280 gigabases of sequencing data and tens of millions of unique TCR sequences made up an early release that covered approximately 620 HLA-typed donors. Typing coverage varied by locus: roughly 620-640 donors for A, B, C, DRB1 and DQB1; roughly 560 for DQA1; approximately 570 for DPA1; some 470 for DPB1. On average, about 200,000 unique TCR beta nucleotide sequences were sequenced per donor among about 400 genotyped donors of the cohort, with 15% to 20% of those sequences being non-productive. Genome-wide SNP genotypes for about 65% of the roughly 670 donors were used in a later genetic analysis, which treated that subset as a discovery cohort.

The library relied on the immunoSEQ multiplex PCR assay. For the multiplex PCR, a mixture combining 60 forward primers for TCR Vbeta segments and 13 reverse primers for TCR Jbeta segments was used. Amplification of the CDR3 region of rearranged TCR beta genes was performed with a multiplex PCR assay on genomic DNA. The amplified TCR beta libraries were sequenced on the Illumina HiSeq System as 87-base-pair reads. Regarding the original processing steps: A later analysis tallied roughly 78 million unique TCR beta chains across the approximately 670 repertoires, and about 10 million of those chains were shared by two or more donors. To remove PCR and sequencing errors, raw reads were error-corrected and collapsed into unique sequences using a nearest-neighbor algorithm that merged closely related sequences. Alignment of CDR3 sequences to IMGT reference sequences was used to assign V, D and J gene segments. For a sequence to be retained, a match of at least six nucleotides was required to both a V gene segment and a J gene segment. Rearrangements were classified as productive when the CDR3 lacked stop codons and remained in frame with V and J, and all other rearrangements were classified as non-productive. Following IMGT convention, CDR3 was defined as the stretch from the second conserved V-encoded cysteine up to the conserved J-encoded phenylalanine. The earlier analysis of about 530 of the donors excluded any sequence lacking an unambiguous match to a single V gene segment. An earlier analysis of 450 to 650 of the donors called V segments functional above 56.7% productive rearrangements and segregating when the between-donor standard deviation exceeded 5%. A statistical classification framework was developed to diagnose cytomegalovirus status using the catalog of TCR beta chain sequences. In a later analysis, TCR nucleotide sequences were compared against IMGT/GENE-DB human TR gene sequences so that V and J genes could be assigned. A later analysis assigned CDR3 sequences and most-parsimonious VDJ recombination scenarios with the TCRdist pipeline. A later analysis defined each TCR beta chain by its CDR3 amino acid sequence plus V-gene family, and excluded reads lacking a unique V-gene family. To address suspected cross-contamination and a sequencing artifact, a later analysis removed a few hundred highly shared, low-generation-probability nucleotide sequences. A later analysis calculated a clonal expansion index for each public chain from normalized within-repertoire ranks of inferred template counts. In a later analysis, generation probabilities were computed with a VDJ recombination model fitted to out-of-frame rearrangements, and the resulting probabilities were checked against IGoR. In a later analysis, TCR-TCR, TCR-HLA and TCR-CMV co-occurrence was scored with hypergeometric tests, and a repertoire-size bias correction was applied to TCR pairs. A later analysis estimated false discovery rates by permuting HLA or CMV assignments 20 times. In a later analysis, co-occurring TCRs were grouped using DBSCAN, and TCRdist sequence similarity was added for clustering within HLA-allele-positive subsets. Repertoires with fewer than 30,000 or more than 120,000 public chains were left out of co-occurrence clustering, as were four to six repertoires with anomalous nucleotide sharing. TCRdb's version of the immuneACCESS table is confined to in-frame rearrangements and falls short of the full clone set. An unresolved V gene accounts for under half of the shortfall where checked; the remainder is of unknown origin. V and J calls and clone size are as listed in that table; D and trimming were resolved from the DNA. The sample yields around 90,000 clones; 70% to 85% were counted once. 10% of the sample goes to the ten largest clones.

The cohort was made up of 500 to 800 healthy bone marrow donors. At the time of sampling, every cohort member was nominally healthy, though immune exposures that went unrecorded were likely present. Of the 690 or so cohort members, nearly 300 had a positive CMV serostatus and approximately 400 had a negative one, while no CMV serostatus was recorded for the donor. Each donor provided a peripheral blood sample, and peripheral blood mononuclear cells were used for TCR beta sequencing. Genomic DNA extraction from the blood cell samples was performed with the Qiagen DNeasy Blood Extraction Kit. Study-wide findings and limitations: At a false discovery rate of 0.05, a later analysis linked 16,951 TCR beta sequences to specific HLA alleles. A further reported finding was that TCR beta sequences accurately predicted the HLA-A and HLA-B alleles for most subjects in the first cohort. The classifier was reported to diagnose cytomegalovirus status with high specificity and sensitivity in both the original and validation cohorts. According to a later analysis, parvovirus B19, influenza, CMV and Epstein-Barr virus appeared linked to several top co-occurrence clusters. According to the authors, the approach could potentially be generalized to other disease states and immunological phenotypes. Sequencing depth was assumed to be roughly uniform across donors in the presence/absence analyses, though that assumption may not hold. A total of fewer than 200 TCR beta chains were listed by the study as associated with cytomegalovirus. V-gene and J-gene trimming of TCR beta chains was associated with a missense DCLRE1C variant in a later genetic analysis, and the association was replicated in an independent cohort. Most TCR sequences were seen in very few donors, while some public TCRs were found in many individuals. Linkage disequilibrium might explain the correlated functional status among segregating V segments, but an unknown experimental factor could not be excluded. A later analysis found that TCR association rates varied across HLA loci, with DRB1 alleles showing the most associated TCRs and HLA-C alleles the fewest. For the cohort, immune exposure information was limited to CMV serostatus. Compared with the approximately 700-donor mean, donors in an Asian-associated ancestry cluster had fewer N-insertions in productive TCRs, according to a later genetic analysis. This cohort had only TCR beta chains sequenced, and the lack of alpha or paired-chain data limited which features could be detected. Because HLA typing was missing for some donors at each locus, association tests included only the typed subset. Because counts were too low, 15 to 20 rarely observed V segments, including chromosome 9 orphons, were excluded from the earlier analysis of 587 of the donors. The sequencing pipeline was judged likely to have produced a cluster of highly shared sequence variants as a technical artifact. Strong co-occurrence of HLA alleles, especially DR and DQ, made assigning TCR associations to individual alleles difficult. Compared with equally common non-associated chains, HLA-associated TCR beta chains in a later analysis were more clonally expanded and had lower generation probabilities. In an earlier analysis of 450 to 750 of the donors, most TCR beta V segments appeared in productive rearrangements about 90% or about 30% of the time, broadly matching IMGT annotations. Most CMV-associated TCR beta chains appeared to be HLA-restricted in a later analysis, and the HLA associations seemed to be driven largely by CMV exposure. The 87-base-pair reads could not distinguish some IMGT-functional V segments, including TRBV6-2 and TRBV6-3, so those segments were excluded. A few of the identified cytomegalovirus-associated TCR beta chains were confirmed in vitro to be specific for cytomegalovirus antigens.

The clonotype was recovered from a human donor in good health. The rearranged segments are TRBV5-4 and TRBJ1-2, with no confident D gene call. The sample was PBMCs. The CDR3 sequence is CASSLGTRVGYTF. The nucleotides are TGTGCCAGCAGCTTGGGAACTCGGGTTGGCTACACCTTC.